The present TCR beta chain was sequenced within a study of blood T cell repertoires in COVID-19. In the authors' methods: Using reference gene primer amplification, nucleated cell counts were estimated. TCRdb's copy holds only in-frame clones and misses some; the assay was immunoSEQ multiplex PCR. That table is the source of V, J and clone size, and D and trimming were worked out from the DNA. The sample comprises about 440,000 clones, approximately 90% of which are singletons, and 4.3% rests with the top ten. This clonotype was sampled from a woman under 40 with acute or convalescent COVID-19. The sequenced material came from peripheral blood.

The CDR3 nucleotides are TGTGCCAGCAGCTTGATCCGGTTAACCGGGGAGCTGTTTTTT. Translated, it gives CASSLIRLTGELFF. The chain employs TRBV5-8 and TRBJ2-2, with D hard to call. Trimming took off 1 base at V and 5 bases at J, with 9 bases between the two ends. Germline lookup yields CDR1 SGHTS and CDR2 YDEGEE. The CDR3 extends over 14 amino acids.